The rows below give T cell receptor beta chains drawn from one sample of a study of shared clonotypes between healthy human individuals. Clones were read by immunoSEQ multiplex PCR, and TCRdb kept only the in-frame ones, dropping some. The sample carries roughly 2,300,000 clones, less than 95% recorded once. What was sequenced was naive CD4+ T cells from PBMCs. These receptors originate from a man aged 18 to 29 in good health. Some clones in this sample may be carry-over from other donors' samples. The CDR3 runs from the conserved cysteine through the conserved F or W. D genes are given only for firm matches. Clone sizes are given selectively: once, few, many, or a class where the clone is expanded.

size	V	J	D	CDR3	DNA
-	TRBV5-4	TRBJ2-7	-	CASSLVPLQGYEQYF	TGTGCCAGCAGCTTGGTTCCATTACAGGGCTACGAGCAGTACTTC
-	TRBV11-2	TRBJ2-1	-	CASSQGNEQFF	TGTGCCAGCAGCCAAGGGAATGAGCAGTTCTTC
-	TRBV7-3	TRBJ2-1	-	CASSPQANYNEQFF	TGTGCCAGCAGCCCTCAAGCAAACTACAATGAGCAGTTCTTC
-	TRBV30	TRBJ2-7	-	CAWSVNRISYEQYF	TGTGCCTGGAGTGTAAACCGGATATCCTACGAGCAGTACTTC
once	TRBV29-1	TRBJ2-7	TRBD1	CSVEGVPGQGSYEQYF	TGCAGCGTTGAAGGGGTTCCGGGACAGGGTTCCTACGAGCAGTACTTC
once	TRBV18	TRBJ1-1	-	CASSRDGIMNTEAFF	TGTGCCAGCTCAAGGGACGGCATTATGAACACTGAAGCTTTCTTT
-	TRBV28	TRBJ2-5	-	CASRSPIGVKETQYF	TGTGCCAGCAGGTCCCCTATCGGGGTAAAAGAGACCCAGTACTTC
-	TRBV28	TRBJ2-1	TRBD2	CASSSPGTSLRDEQFF	TGTGCCAGCAGTTCCCCCGGGACTAGCCTACGCGATGAGCAGTTCTTC
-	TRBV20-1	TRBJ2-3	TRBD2	CSAARGESQYF	TGCAGTGCCGCCCGGGGGGAGTCGCAGTATTTT
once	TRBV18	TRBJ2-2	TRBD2	CASSPGTSGTNTGELFF	TGTGCCAGCTCACCTGGGACTAGCGGGACGAACACCGGGGAGCTGTTTTTT
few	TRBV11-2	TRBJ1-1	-	CASSLDLGMPEAFF	TGTGCCAGCAGCTTAGATCTGGGTATGCCTGAAGCTTTCTTT
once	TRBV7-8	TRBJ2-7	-	CASSSKLRGTASSYEQYF	TGTGCCAGCAGCTCAAAGCTGAGGGGGACGGCAAGCTCCTACGAGCAGTACTTC
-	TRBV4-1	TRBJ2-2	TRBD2	CASSQGLAVTGELFF	TGCGCCAGCAGCCAAGGACTAGCGGTAACCGGGGAGCTGTTTTTT
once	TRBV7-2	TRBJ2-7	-	CASSRRDPAYEQYF	TGTGCCAGCAGCCGGAGGGACCCCGCCTACGAGCAGTACTTC
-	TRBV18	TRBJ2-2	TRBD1	CASSWTGTGNTGELFF	TGTGCCAGCTCCTGGACCGGGACAGGGAACACCGGGGAGCTGTTTTTT
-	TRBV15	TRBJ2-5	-	CATSRVGETQYF	TGTGCCACCTCGAGGGTCGGAGAGACCCAGTACTTC
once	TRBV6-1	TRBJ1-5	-	CASKGQRNSNQPQHF	TGTGCCAGCAAAGGTCAGCGGAATAGCAATCAGCCCCAGCATTTT